This T cell receptor beta chain is from a study of radiotherapy plus CTLA-4 blockade in lung cancer. Turning to the study itself: There were objective responses in 18% of patients, and around 31% had disease control. General study findings and limits: It was early blood T cell clone dynamics, with interferon-beta, that reportedly best predicted response. Radiotherapy was combined with ipilimumab, and tumor-derived TCR clones then expanded in blood.

Worth noting for this clone: The antigen remains unidentified.

Some clones are missing from TCRdb's copy, which holds only in-frame ones; the method was immunoSEQ multiplex PCR. The sample carries approximately 98,000 clones, around four fifths recorded once. Germline loops: CDR1 SGHNT, CDR2 YYREEE (reference sequence). The ends lost 5 bases at V and 5 bases at J; junction bases unmatched: 8. This CDR3 is built from 14 residues. Focal radiation plus CTLA-4 blockade with ipilimumab was administered to patients who had chemo-refractory metastatic non-small-cell lung cancer. The receptor was derived from a human donor with non-small cell lung cancer who had a partial response to radiotherapy plus ipilimumab. The chain couples TRBV5-4 to TRBJ2-7, with 9 bases matching TRBD1. The material was peripheral blood, obtained from a patient treated with radiotherapy plus ipilimumab. Here the CDR3 DNA reads TGTGCCAGCAGGCTAGACAGGGGGTCCCACGAGCAGTACTTC. This sequence encodes CASRLDRGSHEQYF.